This TCR beta chain originates from a study of blood T cell repertoires in COVID-19. The table came from immunoSEQ multiplex PCR; TCRdb's copy has only in-frame clones and leaves some out. The sample records roughly 300,000 clones, roughly 85% being singletons. With 4 bases removed from V and 7 bases from J, the gap between germline ends came to 19 bases. The CDR3 has 15 residues. CDR1 and CDR2 (germline): LGHDT, YNNKEL (reference sequence). The gene calls are TRBV3-1 (or the pseudogene TRBV3-2) and TRBJ1-1; the D gene is possibly TRBD1 (5 bases). This sequence was found in a human donor in a cohort sampled during active COVID-19. The sequencing input was peripheral blood. The CDR3 sequence: CASSLRRGGHSEAFF. The CDR3 DNA is TGTGCCAGCAGCCTCAGAAGGGGCGGACACAGTGAAGCTTTCTTT.